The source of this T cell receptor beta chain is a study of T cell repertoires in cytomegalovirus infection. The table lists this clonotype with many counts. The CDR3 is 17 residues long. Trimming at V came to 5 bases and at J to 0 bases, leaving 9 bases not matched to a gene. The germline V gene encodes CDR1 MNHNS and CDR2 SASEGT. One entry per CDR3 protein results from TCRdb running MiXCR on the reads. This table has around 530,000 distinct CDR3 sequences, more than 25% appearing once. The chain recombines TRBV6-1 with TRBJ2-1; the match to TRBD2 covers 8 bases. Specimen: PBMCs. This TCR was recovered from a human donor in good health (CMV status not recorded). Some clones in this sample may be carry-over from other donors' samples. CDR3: CASSSVVAGRSYNEQFF. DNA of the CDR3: TGTGCCAGCAGTTCCGTAGTAGCGGGACGCTCCTACAATGAGCAGTTCTTC.